Listed below are T cell receptor beta chains from one sample, sequenced in a study of blood T cell repertoires in COVID-19. Only in-frame clones appear in the TCRdb table, and some are missing; sequencing was by immunoSEQ multiplex PCR. The sample holds about 230,000 clones, around four fifths seen once. Source material: peripheral blood. All receptors come from a woman aged 70-85 years with active or convalescent COVID-19. The CDR3 runs from the conserved cysteine through the conserved F or W. Each record gives: D gene, J gene, V gene, clone size, CDR3 DNA, CDR3 protein. D genes are given only for firm matches. Size tells how often a clone was seen (once, few, many) or the class of an expanded clone, and some rows leave it out.

TRBD2	TRBJ2-7	TRBV7-2	.	TGTGCCAGCAGCCTTCGGCGGGGGGCTCCCTACGAGCAGTACTTC	CASSLRRGAPYEQYF
TRBD2	TRBJ2-1	TRBV19	.	TGTGCCAGTAGTATACGGGGGGGGGAGATCTACAATGAGCAGTTCTTC	CASSIRGGEIYNEQFF
.	TRBJ2-1	TRBV28	.	TGTGCCAGCAGTTTAGGGGCTAGTCGAGAGCAGTTCTTC	CASSLGASREQFF
TRBD1	TRBJ2-5	TRBV6-6	.	TGTGCCAGCACCCGGGACAGTTACCAAGAGACCCAGTACTTC	CASTRDSYQETQYF
.	TRBJ1-2	TRBV28	once	TGTGCCAGCAGTTTATATCCCAGGGTGAATGGCTACACCTTC	CASSLYPRVNGYTF
TRBD2	TRBJ2-1	TRBV7-6	.	TGTGCCAGCAGCTTAGCTGCGGGGGGGCATAATGAGCAGTTCTTC	CASSLAAGGHNEQFF
.	TRBJ1-1	TRBV7-9	.	TGTGCCAGCAGCTTAGTCCCTACAAGGGGAGCTTTCTTT	CASSLVPTRGAFF
TRBD1	TRBJ2-2	TRBV5-8	.	TGTGCCAGCAGTCGGGACAGGGGGCGAGCCGGGGAGCTGTTTTTT	CASSRDRGRAGELFF
TRBD1	TRBJ1-6	TRBV6-5	few	TGTGCCAGTCGTAGGGGACAGGGTGATTCACCCCTCCACTTT	CASRRGQGDSPLHF
TRBD1	TRBJ2-7	TRBV11-3	.	TGTGCCAGCAGCGTTCGACAGGGGTCCGAGCAGTACTTC	CASSVRQGSEQYF
TRBD1	TRBJ1-3	TRBV6-1	once	TGTGCCAGCAGTGGCCGGACAGGTTTACAATCTGGAAACACCATATATTTT	CASSGRTGLQSGNTIYF
.	TRBJ2-7	TRBV29-1	.	TGCAGCGCGACTTCGTCCTACGAGCAGTACTTC	CSATSSYEQYF
TRBD1	TRBJ1-1	TRBV6-6	.	TGTGCCAGCACCGACCCCAGGGGGTACACTGAAGCTTTCTTT	CASTDPRGYTEAFF
.	TRBJ1-1	TRBV7-9	.	TGTGCCAGCAGCTTACAGGCCCGAACTGAAGCTTTCTTT	CASSLQARTEAFF
.	TRBJ1-1	TRBV6-5	.	TGTGCCAGCAGACTTGGAGACACTGAAGCTTTCTTT	CASRLGDTEAFF
.	TRBJ2-7	TRBV2	.	TGTGCCAGCAGGGCAGGGTCCTACGAGCAGTACTTC	CASRAGSYEQYF
.	TRBJ2-1	TRBV11-1	.	TGTGCCAGCAGCTTAACCGGTTTCTACAATGAGCAGTTCTTC	CASSLTGFYNEQFF
TRBD2	TRBJ2-1	TRBV9	few	TGTGCCAGCAGCGCGCGGGAGTGGGAGCAGTTCTTC	CASSAREWEQFF
.	TRBJ1-2	TRBV12-3/TRBV12-4	.	TGTGCCAGCAGTCCGACAGGAGTCTATGGCTACACCTTC	CASSPTGVYGYTF
.	TRBJ1-2	TRBV29-1	.	TGCAGCGCTGGTCCCGAGGGCTATGGCTACACCTTC	CSAGPEGYGYTF
TRBD2	TRBJ2-4	TRBV19	once	TGTGCCAGTAGTACGGGAGGGGCGCGAGGAAACATTCAGTACTTC	CASSTGGARGNIQYF
.	TRBJ1-1	TRBV7-9	.	TGTGCCAGCAGCTTGTCGGGAGGGGACGAGGAAGCTTTCTTT	CASSLSGGDEEAFF
TRBD2	TRBJ2-6	TRBV28	.	TGTGCCAGCAGACCCGGGGTAGCGGGAGTCTCCGGGGCCAACGTCCTGACTTTC	CASRPGVAGVSGANVLTF
.	TRBJ2-3	TRBV18	.	TGTGCCAGCTCACCACCGGGAGCGCCCACAGATACGCAGTATTTT	CASSPPGAPTDTQYF
.	TRBJ2-7	TRBV5-1	.	TGCGCCGGAGGGTCCCGCCCAACTGGGTACGAGCAGTACTTC	CAGGSRPTGYEQYF
.	TRBJ1-2	TRBV6-5	.	TGTGCCAGCAGTTACTCCGAAATTCAGGGGTTCTATGGCTACACCTTC	CASSYSEIQGFYGYTF
.	TRBJ1-3	TRBV30	.	TGTGCCTGGAGTAACCATTTTAGGGGGAACTCTGGAAACACCATATATTTT	CAWSNHFRGNSGNTIYF
TRBD2	TRBJ2-7	TRBV12-3/TRBV12-4	.	TGTGCCAGCAGACCTAGCGGGACCTACGAGCAGTACTTC	CASRPSGTYEQYF
TRBD1	TRBJ1-5	TRBV6-6	.	TGTGCCAGCAGGATAGGGGGCCATAGCAATCAGCCCCAGCATTTT	CASRIGGHSNQPQHF
TRBD2	TRBJ2-1	TRBV5-1	.	TGCGCCAGCAGCTTGGGGGGACTACGAAACAATGAGCAGTTCTTC	CASSLGGLRNNEQFF
.	TRBJ2-1	TRBV7-2	.	TGTGCCAGCAGCACCCGCCTAGGGGACAATGAGCAGTTCTTC	CASSTRLGDNEQFF
.	TRBJ2-7	TRBV25-1	.	TGTGCCAGCGTGGACTTCGTTGACGAGCAGTACTTC	CASVDFVDEQYF
.	TRBJ1-4	TRBV9	.	TGTGCCAGCAGCGTCAGCGGGGCCGGGGCTAATGAAAAACTGTTTTTT	CASSVSGAGANEKLFF
.	TRBJ2-7	TRBV27	.	TGTGCCAGCAGTTTGGCAGGGGAAACCTACGAGCAGTACTTC	CASSLAGETYEQYF
.	TRBJ1-2	TRBV6-6	.	TGTGCCAGCAGCCCTGAAGCGGACAGCTATGGCTACACCTTC	CASSPEADSYGYTF
.	TRBJ1-5	TRBV6-1	once	TGTGCCAGCAGTGAAAGGGCGGGAGGGATTGGCGGTCAGCCCCAGCATTTT	CASSERAGGIGGQPQHF
TRBD1	TRBJ1-1	TRBV6-1	.	TGTGCCAGCAGTGAAGCTGGACAGGGGTACACTGAAGCTTTCTTT	CASSEAGQGYTEAFF
TRBD1	TRBJ1-2	TRBV5-6	.	TGTGCCAGCAGCCACCAGGGGGCCTTTGGCTACACCTTC	CASSHQGAFGYTF